This entry concerns a single T cell receptor (beta chain). Per germline, CDR1 SGHTA and CDR2 FQGNSA. The ends were cut back, 7 bases at V and 0 bases at J, with 18 bases in the middle. The CDR3 length is 16 residues. Sequencing used immunoSEQ v3. Produced via immunoSEQ multiplex PCR; TCRdb's table is partial and in-frame only. The sample has some 16,000 clones, over 65% seen once; the top ten hold around 35%. The data were taken from a study of TIL therapy for anti-PD-1-resistant metastatic lung cancer. Across the study: Tumors had a median PD-L1 proportion score of less than 6.5%. Tumors carried a median 1.5 non-synonymous mutations per megabase.

Time point meaning: pre-treatment sample, taken before nivolumab and TIL therapy. J is TRBJ1-2 and V is TRBV7-2; unclear D gene. The sequencing used blood, collected at baseline. This sequence was found in a person between 30 and 80 years old with non-small cell lung cancer. The chain's CDR3 is CASNPEATIPNYGYTF. CDR3 bases: TGTGCCAGCAACCCTGAAGCGACAATCCCTAACTATGGCTACACCTTC.